One and the same sample provided the 25 T cell receptor beta chains below, sequenced in a study of shared clonotypes between healthy human individuals. Terminally differentiated effector memory CD45RA+ cells were excluded from the naive CD8 cells, which were CD45RO-negative and positively selected for CCR7. Generated by immunoSEQ multiplex PCR, the TCRdb table keeps only in-frame clones and is missing some. Of about 700,000 clones detected, just over 90% appear once; the ten largest clones hold approximately 24%. The sample taken for sequencing was naive CD8+ T cells sorted from blood. The receptors were sampled from a young man in good health.

CDR3 in DNA: TGTGCCAGCAGGGGGGGTTGGGACGGTGCCTACAATGAGCAGTTCTTC. Translation gives CASRGGWDGAYNEQFF. V and J are TRBV6-6 and TRBJ2-1, with a possible D match to TRBD2 (6 bases). Per the germline V gene, CDR1 is MNHNY and CDR2 is SVGAGI (reference sequence). The CDR3 is made up of 16 amino acids. The V and J ends lost 6 bases and 2 bases respectively, with 17 bases between them.

This chain uses TRBV2 with TRBJ1-2; D call uncertain. V lost 6 bases and J lost 7, with 27 bases in between. The CDR3 spans 17 residues. Germline loops: CDR1 SNHLY, CDR2 FYNNEI. The CDR3 coding sequence is TGTGCCAGCAGCCAGATCCTCCTTTCGACGGGATCCTCTGGCTACACCTTC. This codes for CASSQILLSTGSSGYTF.

Comments on this clone: This same CDR3 is encoded by further DNA sequences in the sample. The chain recombines TRBV29-1 with TRBJ2-7; 8 bases agree with TRBD1. The trim removed 4 bases at V and 5 bases at J, leaving 4 bases unmatched. Per the germline V gene, CDR1 is SQVTM and CDR2 is ANQGSEA. This CDR3 region has 12 residues. CDR3 DNA: TGCAGCGTTGTGCCAGGGGGCGACGAGCAGTACTTC. As protein: CSVVPGGDEQYF.

As concerns this clone: Other nucleotide sequences from this sample produce the same CDR3. This sequence joins TRBV27 and TRBJ2-3; TRBD1 matches 9 bases. This CDR3 comprises 15 residues. After removal of 5 bases from V and 3 bases from J, the junction contained 6 bases not matched to a gene. Germline CDR1 MNHEY, CDR2 SMNVEV (reference sequence). The CDR3 DNA reads as TGTGCCAGCAGTCCCCGGGACAGGGTTACAGATACGCAGTATTTT. Its protein product is CASSPRDRVTDTQYF.

This clone was found a few times. The rearrangement uses TRBV7-9 and TRBJ2-2, with D uncertain. The V gene lost 0 bases and the J gene lost 8 bases, with 7 bases spanning the gap. From germline, CDR1 is SEHNR and CDR2 FQNEAQ (reference sequence). The CDR3 covers 13 residues. CDR3 protein: CASSLASPGELFF. The CDR3 DNA is TGTGCCAGCAGCTTAGCTAGTCCTGGGGAGCTGTTTTTT.

This rearrangement joins TRBV15 to TRBJ2-5; the match to TRBD2 covers 10 bases. V lost 6 bases, J lost 1 base, and 5 bases stayed unmatched. In germline, CDR1 is LNHNV, CDR2 YYDKDF (reference sequence). This CDR3 has 15 amino acids. This chain's CDR3 is CATSLLAGTQETQYF. The CDR3 DNA sequence: TGTGCCACCAGTTTACTAGCGGGAACCCAAGAGACCCAGTACTTC.

This clone was seen once. Here the CDR3 reads CASSESTGGGYGYTF. The CDR3 DNA sequence: TGTGCCAGCAGTGAATCGACAGGGGGCGGCTATGGCTACACCTTC. The rearrangement joins TRBV6-1 to TRBJ1-2; 10 bases line up with TRBD1. Germline V gene sequence: CDR1 MNHNS, CDR2 SASEGT. Trimming removed 2 bases from V and 4 bases from J; junction bases left unmatched: 4. The CDR3 is 15 amino acids.

The gene calls are TRBV4-3 and TRBJ2-7, with 7 positions matching TRBD2. The CDR3 is 15 residues long. CDR1 is LGHNA, CDR2 YSLEER, per germline. Germline trimming cut 1 base from V and 2 bases from J; bases unmatched to any gene: 5. CDR3 in amino acids: CASSQVGLPTYEQYF. The CDR3, as DNA: TGCGCCAGCAGCCAAGTGGGACTACCGACCTACGAGCAGTACTTC.

The V call is TRBV28, the J call TRBJ2-1, with a possible D match to TRBD1 (5 bases). In germline, CDR1 is MDHEN, CDR2 SYDVKM. The germline V and J ends were trimmed by 8 bases and 6 bases, with 17 bases remaining between them. This CDR3 region has 14 residues. CDR3: CASRQQVLINEQFF. CDR3 DNA sequence: TGTGCCAGCCGACAGCAGGTCCTGATCAATGAGCAGTTCTTC.

The sample holds a few counts of this clone. V usage is TRBV2 and J usage is TRBJ2-7; TRBD2 aligns across 9 bases. Germline V gives CDR1 SNHLY, CDR2 FYNNEI. This CDR3 has 12 amino acids. J gave up 3 bases and V 11 bases, and 5 bases lay outside the gene matches. The CDR3 is CAVKTSGYEQYF. The CDR3 DNA reads TGTGCCGTTAAGACTAGCGGCTACGAGCAGTACTTC.

The chain uses TRBV4-3 and TRBJ1-5; the D gene is possibly TRBD1 (5 bases). V lost 0 bases to trimming and J lost 0 bases, with 9 bases between them. Germline loops: CDR1 LGHNA, CDR2 YSLEER. This CDR3 has 16 amino acids. CDR3 in amino acids: CASSQDWGDSNQPQHF. Here the CDR3 DNA reads TGCGCCAGCAGCCAAGATTGGGGGGATAGCAATCAGCCCCAGCATTTT.

The chain recombines TRBV9 with TRBJ1-4, with D unclear. This CDR3 is 11 amino acids long. The ends were cut back, 3 bases at V and 8 bases at J, with 5 bases in the middle. CDR1 is SGDLS and CDR2 is YYNGEE in the germline V gene. This chain's CDR3 is CASSDQEKLFF. CDR3 sequence (DNA): TGTGCCAGCAGCGATCAAGAAAAACTGTTTTTT.

The V call is TRBV5-1, the J call TRBJ2-3; 9 bases agree with TRBD2. The J segment lost 4 bases and the V segment lost 0 bases, leaving 6 bases of the junction unmatched. There are 16 residues in the CDR3. Germline V lookup: CDR1 SGHRS, CDR2 YFSETQ. CDR3 loop: CASSLALAGGSDTQYF. CDR3 DNA sequence: TGCGCCAGCAGCTTGGCCCTGGCGGGAGGGTCAGATACGCAGTATTTT.

The chain uses TRBV10-1 and TRBJ2-3, with D uncertain. The CDR3 is 15 amino acids. From germline, CDR1 is WNHNN and CDR2 SYGVQD (reference sequence). The germline V and J ends were trimmed by 3 bases and 0 bases, with 10 bases remaining between them. The CDR3 bases are TGCGCCAGCAGTGATTCTGTGCCAAGCACAGATACGCAGTATTTT. Its translation: CASSDSVPSTDTQYF.

V usage is TRBV9 and J usage is TRBJ1-1; D remains unclear. Trimming removed 1 base at V and 0 bases at J, with 16 bases between. Looked up from germline, CDR1 is SGDLS and CDR2 is YYNGEE. CDR3 length: 17 amino acids. DNA of the CDR3: TGTGCCAGCAGCGTATCGGACTCGGGGAGCATGAACACTGAAGCTTTCTTT. Translation: CASSVSDSGSMNTEAFF.

The rearrangement uses TRBV10-1 and TRBJ2-1; 9 bases line up with TRBD2. Germline CDR1 WNHNN, CDR2 SYGVQD (reference sequence). This CDR3 comprises 19 residues. Unmatched junction bases numbered 22, after V lost 8 bases and J lost 5 bases. In DNA, the CDR3 is TGCGCCAGCCCTTCGGGGGCGGGAGGGCCACCCATAGACCACAATGAGCAGTTCTTC. This encodes CASPSGAGGPPIDHNEQFF.

The chain recombines TRBV11-2 with TRBJ2-2; 7 bases align to TRBD1. V was pared by 7 bases and J by 0 bases, with 14 bases of the junction left unmatched. Germline loops: CDR1 SGHAT, CDR2 FQNNGV. CDR3 length: 18 residues. CDR3 bases: TGTGCCAGCACCATAGGGGGCCCCCGACACGCGAACACCGGGGAGCTGTTTTTT. Translated, it gives CASTIGGPRHANTGELFF.

The gene calls are TRBV11-2 and TRBJ2-7; D is ambiguous. V shed 4 bases and J shed 3 bases, with 13 bases lying between them. In germline, CDR1 is SGHAT, CDR2 FQNNGV. This CDR3 contains 14 residues. The CDR3 is CASSSPKGHYEQYF. CDR3 sequence (DNA): TGTGCCAGCAGCTCCCCGAAGGGCCACTACGAGCAGTACTTC. Combining the CDR3 with reference TRBV11-2 and TRBJ2-7 gives the whole variable domain EAGVAQSPRYKIIEKRQSVAFWCNPISGHATLYWYQQILGQGPKLLIQFQNNGVVDDSQLPKDRFSAERLKGVDSTLKIQPAKLEDSAVYLCASSSPKGHYEQYFGPGTRLTVT.

The genes are TRBV4-3 and TRBJ1-2; D remains ambiguous. V shed 0 bases and J shed 6 bases, with 17 bases lying between them. CDR3 length: 16 residues. Germline values: CDR1 LGHNA, CDR2 YSLEER. CDR3 sequence reads: CASSQDYSRIPHGYTF. CDR3 in DNA: TGCGCCAGCAGCCAAGATTACTCCCGGATCCCCCATGGCTACACCTTC.

The chain carries TRBV4-1 and TRBJ2-1, with 11 bases identical to TRBD2. Per the germline V gene, CDR1 is MGHRA and CDR2 is YSYEKL. Unmatched junction bases numbered 6, after V lost 1 base and J lost 7 bases. This CDR3 has 16 residues. CDR3 nucleotides: TGCGCCAGCAGCCAAGTTCTAGCGGGAGGAAGAAATGAGCAGTTCTTC. It codes for CASSQVLAGGRNEQFF.

The J gene is TRBJ2-1, the V gene TRBV4-1; no definite D call. V was clipped by 1 base and J by 6 bases, with 13 bases between them. The germline gives CDR1 MGHRA, CDR2 YSYEKL. The CDR3 is 15 amino acids. CDR3 DNA sequence: TGCGCCAGCAGCCAAGTGGTCGAAGGGTTCAATGAGCAGTTCTTC. It is translated as CASSQVVEGFNEQFF.

The chain has TRBV28 and TRBJ2-7, with D possibly being TRBD2 (6 bases). There are 14 residues in the CDR3. Germline CDR1 and CDR2: MDHEN and SYDVKM. The V and J ends lost 4 bases and 6 bases respectively, with 16 bases between them. CDR3 sequence: CASSSFGGGAEQYF. The CDR3 nucleotides read TGTGCCAGCAGTTCCTTCGGGGGAGGAGCCGAGCAGTACTTC.

This chain uses TRBV5-1 with TRBJ2-1; TRBD2 agrees at 7 bases. V shed 0 bases, J shed 4 bases, and the junction held 1 base outside the gene matches. This CDR3 has 14 amino acids. Looked up from germline, CDR1 is SGHRS and CDR2 is YFSETQ. The DNA of the CDR3 is TGCGCCAGCAGCTTGGCTAGCGGATACAATGAGCAGTTCTTC. Amino acid sequence: CASSLASGYNEQFF.

The V call is TRBV9, the J call TRBJ2-2, with D unclear. The CDR3 spans 12 residues. Germline V gene sequence: CDR1 SGDLS, CDR2 YYNGEE. V lost 3 bases and J lost 5, with 5 bases in between. CDR3 sequence reads: CASSGVTGELFF. As DNA, the CDR3 is TGTGCCAGCAGCGGGGTAACCGGGGAGCTGTTTTTT.

The sample holds one count of this clone. The genes are TRBV15 and TRBJ2-7, with 9 bases identical to TRBD2. Germline values: CDR1 LNHNV, CDR2 YYDKDF (reference sequence). The length of the CDR3 is 17 residues. Trimming took 1 base from V and 2 from J; bases not matched to a gene: 9. The CDR3 protein is CATSRGRASGIAYEQYF. CDR3 DNA: TGTGCCACCAGCAGAGGAAGAGCTAGCGGGATAGCCTACGAGCAGTACTTC.